The rows below give T cell receptor beta chains drawn from one sample of a study of OX40 agonist ivuxolimab in advanced cancers. TCRdb's copy holds only in-frame clones and misses some; the assay was immunoSEQ multiplex PCR. The sample has fewer than 65,000 clones; roughly nine tenths are singletons. The source material was CD4+ or CD8+ T cells sorted from blood, sampled in a trial of the OX40 agonist ivuxolimab. Receptor source: an adult with an advanced solid tumor such as melanoma, head and neck, liver or kidney cancer. Both conserved end residues are part of each CDR3. The D gene is left open where the match is weak.

V gene: TRBV7-2; J gene: TRBJ2-7; CDR3 length: 14; D gene: .; CDR3 protein: CASSLAGSSYEQYF
V gene: TRBV6-6; J gene: TRBJ2-1; CDR3 length: 15; D gene: TRBD2; CDR3 protein: CASSPRREGGNEQFF
V gene: TRBV7-9; J gene: TRBJ2-2; CDR3 length: 13; D gene: .; CDR3 protein: CASSLTGAGELFF
V gene: TRBV6-1; J gene: TRBJ2-5; CDR3 length: 13; D gene: .; CDR3 protein: CASRLDIQETQYF
V gene: TRBV18; J gene: TRBJ1-5; CDR3 length: 15; D gene: .; CDR3 protein: CASSPLGGGYQPQHF
V gene: TRBV7-2; J gene: TRBJ2-7; CDR3 length: 13; D gene: .; CDR3 protein: CASSLGNLYEQYF
V gene: TRBV4-1; J gene: TRBJ1-2; CDR3 length: 15; D gene: .; CDR3 protein: CASSLLEGTLYGYTF
V gene: TRBV6-6; J gene: TRBJ2-3; CDR3 length: 14; D gene: TRBD2; CDR3 protein: CAIGASGTADTQYF
V gene: TRBV9; J gene: TRBJ1-3; CDR3 length: 14; D gene: .; CDR3 protein: CASSGSLSGNTIYF
V gene: TRBV7-2; J gene: TRBJ2-3; CDR3 length: 16; D gene: TRBD2; CDR3 protein: CASSSVASGITDTQYF
V gene: TRBV11-2; J gene: TRBJ2-4; CDR3 length: 14; D gene: .; CDR3 protein: CASSLGRAENIQYF
V gene: TRBV18; J gene: TRBJ1-1; CDR3 length: 14; D gene: .; CDR3 protein: CASSPGGLNTEAFF
V gene: TRBV5-1; J gene: TRBJ2-2; CDR3 length: 12; D gene: .; CDR3 protein: CASNQNTGELFF
V gene: TRBV30; J gene: TRBJ1-5; CDR3 length: 15; D gene: .; CDR3 protein: CAWSVPGFGNQPQHF
V gene: TRBV10-3; J gene: TRBJ1-1; CDR3 length: 13; D gene: .; CDR3 protein: CATQGLGDTEAFF
V gene: TRBV4-3; J gene: TRBJ2-5; CDR3 length: 14; D gene: .; CDR3 protein: CASSQETGRETQYF
V gene: TRBV11-2; J gene: TRBJ2-7; CDR3 length: 15; D gene: TRBD1; CDR3 protein: CASSLEPGQHYEQYF
V gene: TRBV5-4; J gene: TRBJ2-3; CDR3 length: 17; D gene: TRBD1; CDR3 protein: CASSSSATGTTADTQYF
V gene: TRBV5-1; J gene: TRBJ2-5; CDR3 length: 11; D gene: .; CDR3 protein: CASSLEETQYF
V gene: TRBV5-4; J gene: TRBJ2-1; CDR3 length: 13; D gene: .; CDR3 protein: CASSLDLEGEQFF
V gene: TRBV7-9; J gene: TRBJ2-5; CDR3 length: 15; D gene: .; CDR3 protein: CASSLGEIGAETQYF
V gene: TRBV4-2; J gene: TRBJ2-1; CDR3 length: 15; D gene: .; CDR3 protein: CASSQEPGEWNEQFF
V gene: TRBV5-1; J gene: TRBJ1-1; CDR3 length: 15; D gene: .; CDR3 protein: CASSPISGSDNEAFF
V gene: TRBV28; J gene: TRBJ1-3; CDR3 length: 15; D gene: .; CDR3 protein: CASSQRAFSGNTIYF
V gene: TRBV28; J gene: TRBJ1-2; CDR3 length: 14; D gene: .; CDR3 protein: CASSLGRVGYGYTF
V gene: TRBV6-1; J gene: TRBJ2-1; CDR3 length: 12; D gene: .; CDR3 protein: CASSPRLREQFF
V gene: TRBV30; J gene: TRBJ2-7; CDR3 length: 14; D gene: TRBD2; CDR3 protein: CAWSAGAGGLKQYF
V gene: TRBV27; J gene: TRBJ1-6; CDR3 length: 16; D gene: .; CDR3 protein: CASSLTRVPPPSPLHF
V gene: TRBV4-3; J gene: TRBJ1-1; CDR3 length: 14; D gene: .; CDR3 protein: CASSQGETDTEAFF
V gene: TRBV5-1; J gene: TRBJ1-3; CDR3 length: 16; D gene: .; CDR3 protein: CASSLTGLGSGNTIYF
V gene: TRBV2; J gene: TRBJ2-5; CDR3 length: 13; D gene: .; CDR3 protein: CASILEARETQYF
V gene: TRBV11-2; J gene: TRBJ2-3; CDR3 length: 13; D gene: .; CDR3 protein: CASSLNGADTQYF
V gene: TRBV9; J gene: TRBJ1-4; CDR3 length: 16; D gene: TRBD1; CDR3 protein: CASSVLGQGDNEKLFF
V gene: TRBV27; J gene: TRBJ2-7; CDR3 length: 12; D gene: TRBD2; CDR3 protein: CASSSSGYEQYF
V gene: TRBV27; J gene: TRBJ1-2; CDR3 length: 13; D gene: .; CDR3 protein: CASSFQGGYGYTF
V gene: TRBV15; J gene: TRBJ1-5; CDR3 length: 17; D gene: TRBD1; CDR3 protein: CATSRDQGTGKNQPQHF
V gene: TRBV5-1; J gene: TRBJ1-1; CDR3 length: 16; D gene: TRBD1; CDR3 protein: CASSGREQGRGTEAFF
V gene: TRBV5-4; J gene: TRBJ2-7; CDR3 length: 14; D gene: TRBD2; CDR3 protein: CASSVTGTSLEQYF
V gene: TRBV5-4; J gene: TRBJ2-1; CDR3 length: 17; D gene: TRBD2; CDR3 protein: CASSLLTRREGHNEQFF
V gene: TRBV2; J gene: TRBJ1-5; CDR3 length: 14; D gene: .; CDR3 protein: CASASGQSNQPQHF
V gene: TRBV7-2; J gene: TRBJ2-2; CDR3 length: 15; D gene: TRBD2; CDR3 protein: CASSLVGRGTGELFF
V gene: TRBV6-1; J gene: TRBJ2-5; CDR3 length: 14; D gene: .; CDR3 protein: CASSIQGGRETQYF
V gene: TRBV5-1; J gene: TRBJ2-7; CDR3 length: 14; D gene: .; CDR3 protein: CASSISGGGYEQYF
V gene: TRBV2; J gene: TRBJ2-3; CDR3 length: 14; D gene: .; CDR3 protein: CASRKFGNTDTQYF
V gene: TRBV6-5; J gene: TRBJ1-3; CDR3 length: 15; D gene: .; CDR3 protein: CASSYSGASGNTIYF